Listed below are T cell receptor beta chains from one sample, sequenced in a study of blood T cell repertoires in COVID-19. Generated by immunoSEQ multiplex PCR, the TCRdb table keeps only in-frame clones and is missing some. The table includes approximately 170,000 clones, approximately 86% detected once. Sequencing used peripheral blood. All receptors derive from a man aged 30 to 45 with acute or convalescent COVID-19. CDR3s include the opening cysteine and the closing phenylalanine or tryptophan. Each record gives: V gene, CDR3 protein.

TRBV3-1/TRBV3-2 CASSQGGSNQPQHF
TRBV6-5 CASSRTGTLNTEAFF
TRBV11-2 CASSLGQGSYNEQFF
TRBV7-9 CASSLYGTGLSNQPQHF
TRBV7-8 CASRRSERAFF
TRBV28 CASSPGGRVTEAFF
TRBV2 CASRGLRANVLTF
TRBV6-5 CASSAMVGQPQHF
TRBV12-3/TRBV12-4 CASRFGAYEQYF
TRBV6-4 CASSDSSGGANEQFF
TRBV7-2 CASSLGPRDRLDTQYF
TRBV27 CASSLLLATATYEQYF
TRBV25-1 CASSSIGGRIATNEKLFF